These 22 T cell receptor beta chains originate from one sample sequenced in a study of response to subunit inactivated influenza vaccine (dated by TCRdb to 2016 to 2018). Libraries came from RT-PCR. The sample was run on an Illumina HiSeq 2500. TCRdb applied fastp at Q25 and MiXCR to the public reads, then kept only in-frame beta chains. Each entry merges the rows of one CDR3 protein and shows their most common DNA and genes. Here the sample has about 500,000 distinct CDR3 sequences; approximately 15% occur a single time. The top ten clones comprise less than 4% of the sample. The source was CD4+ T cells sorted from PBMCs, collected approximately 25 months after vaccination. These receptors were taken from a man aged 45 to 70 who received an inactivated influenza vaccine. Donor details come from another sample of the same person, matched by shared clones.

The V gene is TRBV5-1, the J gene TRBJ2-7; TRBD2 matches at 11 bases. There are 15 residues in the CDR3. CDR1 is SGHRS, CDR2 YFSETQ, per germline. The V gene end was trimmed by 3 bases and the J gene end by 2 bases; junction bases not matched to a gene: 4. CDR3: CASSWGLAAPYEQYF. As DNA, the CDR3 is TGCGCCAGCAGCTGGGGACTAGCGGCTCCCTACGAGCAGTACTTC.

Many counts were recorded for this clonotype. CDR3 in amino acids: CASRPQGRFTEAFF. In DNA form, the CDR3 reads TGTGCCAGCAGGCCACAGGGAAGGTTCACTGAAGCTTTCTTT. J is TRBJ1-1 and V is TRBV5-6, with D possibly TRBD1 on 6 matching bases. This CDR3 has 14 residues. Germline CDR1 and CDR2: SGHDT and YYEEEE. Trimming left V 5 bases short and J 4 bases short, with 15 bases between. The full variable domain, rest sourced from reference TRBV5-6 and TRBJ1-1, is DAGVTQSPTHLIKTRGQQVTLRCSPKSGHDTVSWYQQALGQGPQFIFQYYEEEERQRGNFPDRFSGHQFPNYSSELNVNALLLGDSALYLCASRPQGRFTEAFFGQGTRLTVV.

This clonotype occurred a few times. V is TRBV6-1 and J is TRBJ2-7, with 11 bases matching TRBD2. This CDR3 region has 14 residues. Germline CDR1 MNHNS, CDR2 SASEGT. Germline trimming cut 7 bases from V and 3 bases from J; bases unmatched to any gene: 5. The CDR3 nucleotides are TGTGCCAGCACCGAGGGACTAGCGGACTACGAGCAGTACTTC. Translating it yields CASTEGLADYEQYF.

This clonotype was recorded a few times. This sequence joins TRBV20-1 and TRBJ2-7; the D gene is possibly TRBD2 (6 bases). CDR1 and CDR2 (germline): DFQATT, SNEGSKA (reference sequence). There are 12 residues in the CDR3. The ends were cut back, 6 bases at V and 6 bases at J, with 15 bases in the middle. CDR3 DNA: TGCAGTGCCCGGGACTGGCGGGGCGAGCAGTACTTC. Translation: CSARDWRGEQYF.

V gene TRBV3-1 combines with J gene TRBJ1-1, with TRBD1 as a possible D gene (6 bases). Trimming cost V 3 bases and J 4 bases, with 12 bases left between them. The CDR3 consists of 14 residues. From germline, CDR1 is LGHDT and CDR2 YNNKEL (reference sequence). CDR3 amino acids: CASSHRGQFTEAFF. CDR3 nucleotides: TGTGCCAGCAGCCACAGGGGCCAATTCACTGAAGCTTTCTTT. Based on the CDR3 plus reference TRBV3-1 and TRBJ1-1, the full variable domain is DTAVSQTPKYLVTQMGNDKSIKCEQNLGHDTMYWYKQDSKKFLKIMFSYNNKELIINETVPNRFSPKSPDKAHLNLHINSLELGDSAVYFCASSHRGQFTEAFFGQGTRLTVV.

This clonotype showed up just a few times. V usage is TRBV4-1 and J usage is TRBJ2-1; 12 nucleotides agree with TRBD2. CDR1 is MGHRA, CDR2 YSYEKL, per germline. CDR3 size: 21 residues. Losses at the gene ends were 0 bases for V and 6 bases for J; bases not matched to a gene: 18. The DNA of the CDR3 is TGCGCCAGCAGCCAAGATGCGTATCCTAGCGGGAGGGCCTCGCTTGGCAATGAGCAGTTCTTC. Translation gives CASSQDAYPSGRASLGNEQFF.

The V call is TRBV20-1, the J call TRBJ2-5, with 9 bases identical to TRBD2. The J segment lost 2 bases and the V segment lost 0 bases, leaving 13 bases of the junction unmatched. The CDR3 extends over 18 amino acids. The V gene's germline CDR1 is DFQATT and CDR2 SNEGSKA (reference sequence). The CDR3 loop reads CSARENVPSGMWQETQYF. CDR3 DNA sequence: TGCAGTGCTAGAGAAAACGTGCCTAGCGGGATGTGGCAAGAGACCCAGTACTTC.

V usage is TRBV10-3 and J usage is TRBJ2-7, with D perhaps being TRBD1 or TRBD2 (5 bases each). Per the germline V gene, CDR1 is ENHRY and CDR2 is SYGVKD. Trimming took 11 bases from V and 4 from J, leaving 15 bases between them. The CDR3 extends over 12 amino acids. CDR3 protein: CAAKGSEYEQYF. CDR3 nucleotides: TGTGCCGCCAAGGGGAGTGAGTACGAGCAGTACTTC.

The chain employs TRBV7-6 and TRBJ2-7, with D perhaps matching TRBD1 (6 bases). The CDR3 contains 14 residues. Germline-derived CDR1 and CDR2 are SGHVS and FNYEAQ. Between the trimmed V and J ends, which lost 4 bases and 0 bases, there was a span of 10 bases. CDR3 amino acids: CASSSSDSSYEQYF. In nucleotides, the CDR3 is TGTGCCAGCAGCTCCTCGGACAGCTCCTACGAGCAGTACTTC. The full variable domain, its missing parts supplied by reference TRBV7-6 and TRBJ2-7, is GAGVSQSPRYKVTKRGQDVALRCDPISGHVSLYWYRQALGQGPEFLTYFNYEAQQDKSGLPNDRFSAERPEGSISTLTIQRTEQRDSAMYRCASSSSDSSYEQYFGPGTRLTVT.

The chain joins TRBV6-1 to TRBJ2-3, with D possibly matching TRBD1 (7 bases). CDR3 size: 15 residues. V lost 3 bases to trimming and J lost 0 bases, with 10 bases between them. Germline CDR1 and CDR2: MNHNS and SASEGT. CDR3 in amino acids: CASSERDRSTDTQYF. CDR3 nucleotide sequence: TGTGCCAGCAGTGAGCGGGACAGAAGCACAGATACGCAGTATTTT.

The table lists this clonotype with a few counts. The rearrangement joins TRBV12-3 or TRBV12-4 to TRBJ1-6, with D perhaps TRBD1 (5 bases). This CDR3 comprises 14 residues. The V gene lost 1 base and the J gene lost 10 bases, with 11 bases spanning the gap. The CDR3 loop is CASSLGRVESPLHF. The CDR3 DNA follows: TGTGCCAGCAGTTTAGGCAGGGTTGAGTCACCCCTCCACTTT.

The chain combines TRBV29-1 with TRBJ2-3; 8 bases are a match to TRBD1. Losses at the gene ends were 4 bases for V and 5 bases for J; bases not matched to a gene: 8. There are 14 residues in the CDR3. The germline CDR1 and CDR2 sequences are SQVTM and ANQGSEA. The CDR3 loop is CSVGRQGRGDTQYF. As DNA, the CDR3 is TGCAGCGTTGGTAGACAGGGGAGAGGAGATACGCAGTATTTT.

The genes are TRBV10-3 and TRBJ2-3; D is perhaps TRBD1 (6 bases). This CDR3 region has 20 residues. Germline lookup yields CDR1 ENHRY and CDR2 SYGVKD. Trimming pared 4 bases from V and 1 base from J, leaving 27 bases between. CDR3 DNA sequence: TGTGCCATCAGTGCAAGAGGGGGAAATTTGGTTTTAGAAGGCACAGATACGCAGTATTTT. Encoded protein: CAISARGGNLVLEGTDTQYF.

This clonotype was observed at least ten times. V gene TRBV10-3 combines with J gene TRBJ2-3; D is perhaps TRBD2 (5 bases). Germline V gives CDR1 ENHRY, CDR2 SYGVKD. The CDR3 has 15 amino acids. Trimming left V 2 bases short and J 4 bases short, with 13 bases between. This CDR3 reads CAISEGQLASDTQYF. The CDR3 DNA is TGTGCCATCAGTGAGGGGCAGCTAGCATCAGATACGCAGTATTTT.

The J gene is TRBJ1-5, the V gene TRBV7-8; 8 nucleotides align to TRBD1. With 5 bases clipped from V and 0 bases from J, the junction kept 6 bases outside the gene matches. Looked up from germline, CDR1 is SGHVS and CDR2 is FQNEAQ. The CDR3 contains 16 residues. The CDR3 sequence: CASSEGTGYSNQPQHF. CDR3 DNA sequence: TGTGCCAGCAGCGAAGGGACAGGTTATAGCAATCAGCCCCAGCATTTT.

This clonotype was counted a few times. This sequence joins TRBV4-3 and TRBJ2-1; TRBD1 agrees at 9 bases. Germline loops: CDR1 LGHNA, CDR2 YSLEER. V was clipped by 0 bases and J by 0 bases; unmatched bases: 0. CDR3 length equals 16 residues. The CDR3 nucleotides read TGCGCCAGCAGCCAAGAGGGACAGGGCTCCTACAATGAGCAGTTCTTC. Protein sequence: CASSQEGQGSYNEQFF.

Here the CDR3 reads CASSERGTGANVLTF. The CDR3 DNA follows: TGTGCCAGCAGTGAAAGGGGTACTGGGGCCAACGTCCTGACTTTC. The genes are TRBV6-1 and TRBJ2-6, with D perhaps TRBD1 (5 bases). There are 15 residues in the CDR3. Germline loops: CDR1 MNHNS, CDR2 SASEGT. V lost 2 bases, J lost 2 bases, and 7 bases lay in between.

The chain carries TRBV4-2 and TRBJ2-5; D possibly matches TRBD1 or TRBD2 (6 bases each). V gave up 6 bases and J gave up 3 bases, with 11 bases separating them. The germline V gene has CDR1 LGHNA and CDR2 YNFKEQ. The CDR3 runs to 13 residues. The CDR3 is CASSHREEETQYF. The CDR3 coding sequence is TGTGCCAGCAGTCACAGGGAGGAAGAGACCCAGTACTTC.

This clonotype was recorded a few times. The DNA for the CDR3 is TGTGCCATCAGTGGACAGGGGGCGATCTACAATGAGCAGTTCTTC. As protein: CAISGQGAIYNEQFF. The J gene is TRBJ2-1, the V gene TRBV10-3; 10 bases are shared with TRBD1. This CDR3 is built from 15 residues. Germline assignment: CDR1 ENHRY and CDR2 SYGVKD. V lost 4 bases and J lost 3; bases outside the gene matches: 3.

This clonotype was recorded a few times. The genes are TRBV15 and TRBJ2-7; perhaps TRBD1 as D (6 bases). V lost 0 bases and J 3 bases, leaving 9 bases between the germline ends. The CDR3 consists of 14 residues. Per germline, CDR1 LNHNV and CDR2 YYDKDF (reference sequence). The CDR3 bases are TGTGCCACCAGCAGAGATACAGGGAACTACGAGCAGTACTTC. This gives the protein CATSRDTGNYEQYF.

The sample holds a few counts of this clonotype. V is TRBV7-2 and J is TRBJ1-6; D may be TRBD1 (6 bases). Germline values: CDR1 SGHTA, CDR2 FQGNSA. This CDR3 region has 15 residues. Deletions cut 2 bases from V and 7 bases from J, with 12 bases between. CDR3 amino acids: CASSLKGGGNSPLHF. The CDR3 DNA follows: TGTGCCAGCAGCTTAAAAGGGGGGGGGAATTCACCCCTCCACTTT. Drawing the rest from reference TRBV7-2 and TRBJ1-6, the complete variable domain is GAGVSQSPSNKVTEKGKDVELRCDPISGHTALYWYRQSLGQGLEFLIYFQGNSAPDKSGLPSDRFSAERTGGSVSTLTIQRTQQEDSAVYLCASSLKGGGNSPLHFGNGTRLTVT.

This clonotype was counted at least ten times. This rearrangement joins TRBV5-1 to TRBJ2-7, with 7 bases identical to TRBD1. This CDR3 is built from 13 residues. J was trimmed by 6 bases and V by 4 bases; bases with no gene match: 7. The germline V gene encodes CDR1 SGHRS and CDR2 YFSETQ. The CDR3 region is CASSETGSREQYF. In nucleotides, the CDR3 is TGCGCCAGCAGCGAGACAGGGTCCCGCGAGCAGTACTTC. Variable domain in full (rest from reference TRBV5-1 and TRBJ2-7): KAGVTQTPRYLIKTRGQQVTLSCSPISGHRSVSWYQQTPGQGLQFLFEYFSETQRNKGNFPGRFSGRQFSNSRSEMNVSTLELGDSALYLCASSETGSREQYFGPGTRLTVT.